Listed here are 23 T cell receptor beta chains from one sample, sequenced in a study of blood T cell repertoires in COVID-19 (dated by TCRdb to about 2020). The library came from the immunoSEQ multiplex PCR assay. Imported from immuneACCESS, the table was reduced by TCRdb to in-frame sequences with V and J called. These copies leave out some clones; in studies compared against another copy, an unresolved V gene accounts for under half, and the cause of the remainder is not known. The table for this sample lists 150,000 or so clones; 70% to 90% of them were counted only once. The ten largest make up approximately 7% of the sample. Input material: PBMCs or T cells enriched from blood (not recorded which). The receptor source for this set is a woman between 50 and 59 years old who had recovered from COVID-19.

The chain employs TRBV18 and TRBJ2-7; TRBD1 aligns across 11 bases. CDR1 is KGHSH and CDR2 is LQKENI in the germline V gene. V dropped 2 bases and J dropped 4; count of bases not matched to a gene: 4. This CDR3 is 15 amino acids long. CDR3 DNA sequence: TGTGCCAGCTCACCAAGGACAGGGGGCTCTTACGAGCAGTACTTC. This encodes CASSPRTGGSYEQYF.

V and J are TRBV5-1 and TRBJ1-1; tentative D call: TRBD1 (5 bases). The V gene's germline CDR1 is SGHRS and CDR2 YFSETQ. The CDR3 is 14 residues long. The germline V and J ends were trimmed by 9 bases and 1 base, with 16 bases remaining between them. The DNA of the CDR3 is TGCGCCACCCGGGGGGATGCGGCGAACACTGAAGCTTTCTTT. Translation: CATRGDAANTEAFF. The full variable domain, in which reference TRBV5-1 and TRBJ1-1 provide the parts outside the CDR3, is KAGVTQTPRYLIKTRGQQVTLSCSPISGHRSVSWYQQTPGQGLQFLFEYFSETQRNKGNFPGRFSGRQFSNSRSEMNVSTLELGDSALYLCATRGDAANTEAFFGQGTRLTVV.

Only one count was recorded for this clone. The chain links TRBV11-2 to TRBJ1-1; 8 nucleotides agree with TRBD1. V lost 3 bases and J lost 3; bases outside the gene matches: 9. The germline CDR1 and CDR2 sequences are SGHAT and FQNNGV. The CDR3 length is 16 residues. CDR3 coding DNA: TGTGCCAGCAGCTTCCGGACAGGGCCCCTGGACACTGAAGCTTTCTTT. This gives the protein CASSFRTGPLDTEAFF.

The V call is TRBV18, the J call TRBJ2-5; 9 bases are a match to TRBD2. Losses at the gene ends were 1 base for V and 2 bases for J; bases not matched to a gene: 5. This CDR3 region has 16 residues. Germline V gives CDR1 KGHSH, CDR2 LQKENI. The CDR3, as DNA: TGTGCCAGCTCACCACGCCAAGCGGGGGGTCAAGAGACCCAGTACTTC. It yields the protein CASSPRQAGGQETQYF.

Here the CDR3 DNA reads TGTGCCAGTAGTATGGGGGCTGGGCCAGGAAACATTCAGTACTTC. Translation: CASSMGAGPGNIQYF. The V call is TRBV19, the J call TRBJ2-4, with D possibly TRBD1 on 6 matching bases. V lost 3 bases and J 6 bases, leaving 15 bases between the germline ends. The CDR3 is 15 amino acids. Germline V gives CDR1 LNHDA, CDR2 SQIVND (reference sequence).

The chain joins TRBV9 to TRBJ2-5; weak D call: TRBD1 (6 bases). This CDR3 contains 14 residues. The V gene's germline CDR1 is SGDLS and CDR2 YYNGEE. V lost 0 bases and J 5 bases, leaving 11 bases between the germline ends. CDR3 region: CASSVEGRGETQYF. In DNA, the CDR3 is TGTGCCAGCAGCGTAGAGGGTAGGGGGGAGACCCAGTACTTC. Using reference TRBV9 and TRBJ2-5 for the parts outside the CDR3, the full variable domain is DSGVTQTPKHLITATGQRVTLRCSPRSGDLSVYWYQQSLDQGLQFLIQYYNGEERAKGNILERFSAQQFPDLHSELNLSSLELGDSALYFCASSVEGRGETQYFGPGTRLLVL.

The V call is TRBV9, the J call TRBJ1-2; no clear D. This CDR3 region has 13 residues. Between the trimmed V and J ends, which lost 0 bases and 4 bases, there was a span of 7 bases. CDR1 and CDR2 from the germline V gene are SGDLS and YYNGEE. The CDR3 spells CASSVDRSYGYTF. For the CDR3, the DNA is TGTGCCAGCAGCGTAGACAGATCCTATGGCTACACCTTC.

V and J are TRBV4-3 and TRBJ1-6, with D perhaps TRBD1 (6 bases). The germline gives CDR1 LGHNA, CDR2 YSLEER. The CDR3 covers 12 residues. Trimming stripped 1 base from V and 12 bases from J, with 7 bases between. CDR3 sequence reads: CASSQVRGPLHF. The CDR3, as DNA: TGCGCCAGCAGCCAAGTCAGGGGACCCCTCCACTTT.

This clone was found once. This rearrangement joins TRBV6-2 or TRBV6-3 to TRBJ1-2; 7 bases agree with TRBD1. This CDR3 has 12 residues. CDR1 and CDR2 from the germline V gene are MNHEY and SVGEGT. Unmatched junction bases numbered 2, after V lost 2 bases and J lost 8 bases. The CDR3 DNA sequence: TGTGCCAGCAGTTACAGGGGGCGAGGCTACACCTTC. As protein: CASSYRGRGYTF.

The DNA of the CDR3 is TGTGCCAGCAGTTTAGGGCCAGGTGGCTACACCTTC. Its translation: CASSLGPGGYTF. The chain has TRBV12-3 or TRBV12-4 and TRBJ1-2, with no clear D. V gave up 1 base and J gave up 7 bases, with 7 bases separating them. The CDR3 is 12 residues long.

This sequence joins TRBV5-4 and TRBJ2-7, with 9 bases matching TRBD2. Unmatched junction bases numbered 4, after V lost 0 bases and J lost 3 bases. CDR3 length: 15 residues. Germline CDR1 is SGHNT and CDR2 is YYREEE (reference sequence). The DNA of the CDR3 is TGTGCCAGCAGCTTGGGCGGGGGGGTCTTCTACGAGCAGTACTTC. Translation gives CASSLGGGVFYEQYF.

The chain employs TRBV7-9 and TRBJ1-5; 7 nucleotides agree with TRBD1. The germline gives CDR1 SEHNR, CDR2 FQNEAQ (reference sequence). This CDR3 is built from 16 residues. The V segment lost 1 base and the J segment 6 bases; nucleotides outside the gene matches: 9. The CDR3 is CASSLVQTGMGQPQHF. The CDR3 nucleotides read TGTGCCAGCAGCTTAGTTCAGACAGGGATGGGTCAGCCCCAGCATTTT.

This clone was picked up one time. The J gene is TRBJ2-2, the V gene TRBV25-1; 10 positions match TRBD1. Germline V gene data show CDR1 as MGHDK and CDR2 as SYGVNS. The J segment lost 5 bases and the V segment lost 6 bases, leaving 6 bases of the junction unmatched. The CDR3 is 15 amino acids. The CDR3 here is CASSDRGRNTGELFF. CDR3 coding DNA: TGTGCCAGCAGCGACAGGGGGCGGAATACCGGGGAGCTGTTTTTT.

The J gene is TRBJ2-3, the V gene TRBV9, with D perhaps TRBD1 (6 bases). The germline V and J ends were trimmed by 4 bases and 3 bases, with 18 bases remaining between them. CDR1 and CDR2 (germline): SGDLS, YYNGEE. The CDR3 length is 16 residues. CDR3 region: CASSSLGTLRTDTQYF. CDR3 DNA: TGTGCCAGCAGCTCATTAGGGACATTAAGGACAGATACGCAGTATTTT.

V usage is TRBV7-6 and J usage is TRBJ1-1; TRBD1 matches at 8 bases. The CDR3 sequence is 14 residues long. V shed 0 bases and J 9 bases; nucleotides not matched to a gene: 6. Germline V gives CDR1 SGHVS, CDR2 FNYEAQ. For the CDR3, the DNA is TGTGCCAGCAGCTTAGCACAGGGGGGAGTTCAAGCTTTCTTT. Its translation: CASSLAQGGVQAFF.

V usage is TRBV4-3 and J usage is TRBJ2-7, with 10 bases matching TRBD1. This CDR3 is 17 amino acids long. Trimming at V came to 0 bases and at J to 7 bases, leaving 12 bases not matched to a gene. CDR1 LGHNA and CDR2 YSLEER come from the germline V gene. CDR3 sequence: CASSQDLWGTGAKEQYF. CDR3 coding DNA: TGCGCCAGCAGCCAAGATTTGTGGGGGACAGGGGCTAAGGAGCAGTACTTC.

In this sample, this clone turned up once. V is TRBV6-2 or TRBV6-3 and J is TRBJ2-7; no definite D call. The CDR3 sequence is 14 residues long. V lost 5 bases and J 5 bases, leaving 16 bases between the germline ends. CDR1 and CDR2 from the germline V gene are MNHEY and SVGEGT. CDR3: CASSTERSPNEQYF. The CDR3 coding sequence is TGTGCCAGCAGTACCGAGCGTAGCCCCAACGAGCAGTACTTC.

Points on this clone: Other nucleotide sequences from this sample produce the same CDR3. This rearrangement joins TRBV5-4 to TRBJ2-2; 16 nucleotides agree with TRBD2. The ends lost 3 bases at V and 5 bases at J; junction bases unmatched: 1. This CDR3 contains 16 residues. Germline V gene sequence: CDR1 SGHNT, CDR2 YYREEE (reference sequence). The CDR3 sequence: CASSSGLAGGTGELFF. The CDR3 DNA is TGTGCCAGCAGCTCGGGACTAGCGGGGGGGACCGGGGAGCTGTTTTTT.

The chain joins TRBV2 to TRBJ1-1, with 7 bases identical to TRBD1. V dropped 5 bases and J dropped 1; count of bases not matched to a gene: 10. CDR3 size: 16 residues. The V gene's germline CDR1 is SNHLY and CDR2 FYNNEI. The CDR3 DNA is TGTGCCAGCAGTTCGACAGGGAGGAGAGGGAACACTGAAGCTTTCTTT. Its protein product is CASSSTGRRGNTEAFF.

V gene TRBV4-3 combines with J gene TRBJ2-2, with D possibly matching TRBD2 (5 bases). Looked up from germline, CDR1 is LGHNA and CDR2 is YSLEER. There are 17 residues in the CDR3. V shed 1 base and J shed 2 bases, with 14 bases lying between them. The CDR3 region is CASSQGPPGSNTGELFF. CDR3 nucleotide sequence: TGCGCCAGCAGCCAAGGTCCCCCTGGGAGCAACACCGGGGAGCTGTTTTTT.

This clone came up a few times. The V call is TRBV6-2 or TRBV6-3, the J call TRBJ1-1; 7 bases are a match to TRBD1. Germline lookup yields CDR1 MNHEY and CDR2 SVGEGT. This CDR3 has 14 residues. The V gene end was trimmed by 4 bases and the J gene end by 0 bases; junction bases not matched to a gene: 2. The CDR3 loop is CASSWGTVNTEAFF. The CDR3 region has the DNA TGTGCCAGCAGTTGGGGGACAGTGAACACTGAAGCTTTCTTT.

This rearrangement joins TRBV5-1 to TRBJ1-1; no clear D gene. Trimming cost V 0 bases and J 5 bases, with 14 bases left between them. This CDR3 has 15 amino acids. Germline V gene data show CDR1 as SGHRS and CDR2 as YFSETQ. The DNA of the CDR3 is TGCGCCAGCAGCTTGGGAGGGCATAGGGAAACTGAAGCTTTCTTT. Protein: CASSLGGHRETEAFF. The full variable domain, rest sourced from reference TRBV5-1 and TRBJ1-1, is KAGVTQTPRYLIKTRGQQVTLSCSPISGHRSVSWYQQTPGQGLQFLFEYFSETQRNKGNFPGRFSGRQFSNSRSEMNVSTLELGDSALYLCASSLGGHRETEAFFGQGTRLTVV.

V and J are TRBV7-2 and TRBJ2-3; 8 bases match TRBD1. Germline values: CDR1 SGHTA, CDR2 FQGNSA. The CDR3 consists of 15 residues. J was trimmed by 1 base and V by 5 bases; bases with no gene match: 5. The CDR3 coding sequence is TGTGCCAGCAGCCAAAACAGGGGGGGCACAGATACGCAGTATTTT. Amino acid sequence: CASSQNRGGTDTQYF.